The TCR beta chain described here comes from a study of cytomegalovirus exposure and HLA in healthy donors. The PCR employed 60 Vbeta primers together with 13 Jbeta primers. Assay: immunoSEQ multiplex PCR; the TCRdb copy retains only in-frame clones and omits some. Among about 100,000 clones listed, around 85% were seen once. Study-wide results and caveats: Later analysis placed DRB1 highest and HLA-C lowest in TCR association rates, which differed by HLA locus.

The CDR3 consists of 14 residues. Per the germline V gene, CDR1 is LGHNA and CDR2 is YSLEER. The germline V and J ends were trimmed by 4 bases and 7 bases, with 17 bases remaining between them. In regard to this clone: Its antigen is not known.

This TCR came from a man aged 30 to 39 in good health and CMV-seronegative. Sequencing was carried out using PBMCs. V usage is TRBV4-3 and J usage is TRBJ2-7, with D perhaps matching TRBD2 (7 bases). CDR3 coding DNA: TGCGCCAGCAGCCCTGACTGGGGGGGGCTTGAGCAGTACTTC. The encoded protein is CASSPDWGGLEQYF.